This entry lists 8 T cell receptor beta chains sequenced from one sample in a study of cytomegalovirus exposure and HLA in healthy donors. PCR was performed using 60 Vbeta and 13 Jbeta primers. TCRdb keeps only in-frame clones here, not all; method: immunoSEQ multiplex PCR. The sample contains around 230,000 clones, 85% of which appear only once. Sequences were obtained from PBMCs. Every receptor here comes from a girl aged 2-9 years in good health and CMV-seronegative.

This clone turned up a few times. This chain links TRBV29-1 with TRBJ1-2; the D is unclear. V dropped 3 bases and J dropped 1 base, with 3 bases sitting between them. There are 11 residues in the CDR3. Per the germline V gene, CDR1 is SQVTM and CDR2 is ANQGSEA. The DNA for the CDR3 is TGCAGCGTTGACAATAACTATGGCTACACCTTC. Its protein product is CSVDNNYGYTF.

The chain has TRBV19 and TRBJ1-1; 7 nucleotides line up with TRBD1. Looked up from germline, CDR1 is LNHDA and CDR2 is SQIVND (reference sequence). V lost 6 bases, J lost 5 bases, and 9 bases stayed unmatched. The CDR3 loop spans 14 amino acids. The DNA of the CDR3 is TGTGCCAGTAGGCAGGGGGGCGAGGGGACTGAAGCTTTCTTT. Translation gives CASRQGGEGTEAFF.

The chain uses TRBV5-1 and TRBJ2-1; maybe TRBD1 (5 bases). V was trimmed by 0 bases and J by 7 bases, leaving 26 bases between them. CDR3 length: 19 residues. Germline V lookup: CDR1 SGHRS, CDR2 YFSETQ. CDR3 sequence reads: CASSLGGFGANDPGNEQFF. DNA of the CDR3: TGCGCCAGCAGCTTGGGTGGTTTTGGGGCGAATGACCCCGGGAATGAGCAGTTCTTC.

The chain has TRBV7-8 and TRBJ2-3, with D perhaps matching TRBD2 (6 bases). CDR3 length equals 15 residues. V was trimmed by 3 bases and J by 4 bases, leaving 14 bases between them. Germline V gene data show CDR1 as SGHVS and CDR2 as FQNEAQ. This CDR3 is CASSFFGSGSDTQYF. As DNA, the CDR3 is TGTGCCAGCAGCTTCTTCGGGAGTGGCTCAGATACGCAGTATTTT.

This clone was seen a single time. This chain links TRBV5-1 with TRBJ1-2, with D uncertain. CDR3 length: 15 residues. V was cut by 4 bases and J by 2 bases, with 15 bases left in between. The germline V gene encodes CDR1 SGHRS and CDR2 YFSETQ. The CDR3 loop is CASSPLAMGNYGYTF. In nucleotides, the CDR3 is TGCGCCAGCAGCCCCCTAGCGATGGGGAACTATGGCTACACCTTC.

The DNA of the CDR3 is TGTGCCAGCAGCTTAGACGACGGACTAGCGGGATTATCCTACGAGCAGTACTTC. Translation gives CASSLDDGLAGLSYEQYF. This sequence joins TRBV11-2 and TRBJ2-7, with 12 positions matching TRBD2. Trimming took 0 bases from V and 1 from J; bases not matched to a gene: 7. The CDR3 sequence is 18 residues long. Germline V gene data show CDR1 as SGHAT and CDR2 as FQNNGV.

CDR3 DNA: TGTGCCAGTAGTATTGGCGGGGGGGCCATCGGGGAGCTGTTTTTT. It translates to CASSIGGGAIGELFF. This chain joins TRBV19 and TRBJ2-2, with TRBD2 matching 9 bases. This CDR3 is 15 amino acids long. V gave up 3 bases and J gave up 7 bases; unmatched junction bases: 6. The germline gives CDR1 LNHDA, CDR2 SQIVND (reference sequence).

This clone showed up just once. The gene calls are TRBV5-1 and TRBJ1-6, with TRBD1 as a possible D gene (5 bases). Germline loops: CDR1 SGHRS, CDR2 YFSETQ. The CDR3 has 14 amino acids. Trimming shortened V by 4 bases and J by 10 bases, and 15 bases separated the two germline ends. The CDR3 here is CASSPREGRSPLHF. CDR3 sequence (DNA): TGCGCCAGCAGCCCCCGGGAGGGGAGATCACCCCTCCACTTT. Full variable domain (outside the CDR3, taken from reference TRBV5-1 and TRBJ1-6): KAGVTQTPRYLIKTRGQQVTLSCSPISGHRSVSWYQQTPGQGLQFLFEYFSETQRNKGNFPGRFSGRQFSNSRSEMNVSTLELGDSALYLCASSPREGRSPLHFGNGTRLTVT.